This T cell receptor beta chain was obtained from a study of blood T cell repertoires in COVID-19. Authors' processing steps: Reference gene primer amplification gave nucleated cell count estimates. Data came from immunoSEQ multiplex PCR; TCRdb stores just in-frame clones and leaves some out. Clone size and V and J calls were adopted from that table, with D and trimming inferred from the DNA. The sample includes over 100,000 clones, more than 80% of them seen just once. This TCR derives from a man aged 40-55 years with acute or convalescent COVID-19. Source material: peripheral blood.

The CDR3, as DNA: TGTGCCAGTAGTATGGACAGGGTAAATTCACCCCTCCACTTT. Translating gives CASSMDRVNSPLHF. This rearrangement joins TRBV19 to TRBJ1-6; 8 bases are a match to TRBD1. V gave up 3 bases and J gave up 7 bases; unmatched junction bases: 2. Germline V lookup: CDR1 LNHDA, CDR2 SQIVND (reference sequence). The CDR3 length is 14 residues.